Each of the 21 T cell receptor beta chains below was sequenced from the same sample in a study of T cells in Graves' hyperthyroidism and ophthalmopathy. From RNA transcripts, TCR beta CDR3 regions were amplified. The primer set for the first-round RT-PCR of the TCR CDR3 was HTBI. TCRdb recomputed calls from the multiplex PCR reads with MiXCR, one row per CDR3 protein. Of under 350,000 distinct CDR3 sequences listed, less than 30% are singletons. Material: blood. These TCRs come from a man aged 35 to 55 with Graves' hyperthyroidism that later progressed to Graves' ophthalmopathy.

The CDR3 is CASRGDLAGRTGELFF. CDR3 nucleotide sequence: TGTGCCAGCAGGGGTGACTTAGCGGGGCGCACCGGGGAGCTGTTTTTT. This chain joins TRBV12-3 or TRBV12-4 and TRBJ2-2, with 8 bases that match TRBD2. This CDR3 comprises 16 residues. V lost 6 bases to trimming and J lost 4 bases; unmatched junction nucleotides: 10.

This clonotype was seen repeatedly, ten times or more. The chain uses TRBV6-5 and TRBJ1-5; D perhaps matches TRBD1 (6 bases). Germline-derived CDR1 and CDR2 are MNHEY and SVGAGI. V was pared by 7 bases and J by 3 bases, with 22 bases between. The CDR3 is 17 residues long. The CDR3 is CASTPWGSGAYNQPQHF. CDR3 sequence (DNA): TGTGCCAGCACTCCGTGGGGTTCGGGGGCGTACAATCAGCCCCAGCATTTT.

The chain is built from TRBV30 and TRBJ1-3; D uncertain. With 1 base removed from V and 2 bases from J, the gap between germline ends came to 3 bases. The CDR3 contains 12 residues. CDR1 GTSNPN and CDR2 SVGIG come from the germline V gene (reference sequence). The CDR3 sequence is CAWSEAGNTIYF. In DNA form, the CDR3 reads TGTGCCTGGAGTGAAGCTGGAAACACCATATATTTT.

This clonotype has ten or more counts. The chain uses TRBV6-1 and TRBJ2-7; 9 nucleotides line up with TRBD2. V lost 3 bases, J lost 2 bases, and 5 bases stayed unmatched. The CDR3 is 15 residues long. The germline CDR1 and CDR2 sequences are MNHNS and SASEGT. The CDR3 DNA reads TGTGCCAGCAGTGAGCGACTAGCGGAGACCTACGAGCAGTACTTC. This codes for CASSERLAETYEQYF.

This clonotype was counted at least ten times. This chain uses TRBV6-5 with TRBJ2-7; D gene uncertain. The germline V and J ends were trimmed by 0 bases and 5 bases, with 11 bases remaining between them. Germline V gene lookup returns CDR1 MNHEY and CDR2 SVGAGI. This CDR3 region has 14 residues. The CDR3 nucleotides are TGTGCCAGCAGTTACTCGAACGGGCCCCACGAGCAGTACTTC. Protein sequence: CASSYSNGPHEQYF.

This chain connects TRBV6-2 or TRBV6-3 to TRBJ1-5; D unclear. Deletions cut 2 bases from V and 0 bases from J, with 11 bases between. There are 16 residues in the CDR3. Per the germline V gene, CDR1 is MNHEY and CDR2 is SVGEGT. The CDR3 nucleotides read TGTGCCAGCAGTTACGACGCAGCATATAGCAATCAGCCCCAGCATTTT. Protein sequence: CASSYDAAYSNQPQHF.

This clonotype was seen a single time. The chain is built from TRBV6-1 and TRBJ2-3, with TRBD2 identical over 12 bases. Germline CDR1 MNHNS, CDR2 SASEGT. The V segment lost 2 bases and the J segment 0 bases; nucleotides outside the gene matches: 6. The CDR3 is 18 amino acids. The chain's CDR3 is CASSERASGRDSTDTQYF. In DNA, the CDR3 is TGTGCCAGCAGTGAAAGGGCTAGCGGGAGGGACAGCACAGATACGCAGTATTTT.

This clonotype was seen a few times. The V and J genes are TRBV6-5 and TRBJ1-1, with D possibly being TRBD1 (6 bases). This CDR3 region has 15 residues. V was pared by 4 bases and J by 5 bases, with 17 bases between. Germline CDR1 is MNHEY and CDR2 is SVGAGI. As DNA, the CDR3 is TGTGCCAGCAGTTTCAGTCTCAGGGGATCGACTGAAGCTTTCTTT. Protein: CASSFSLRGSTEAFF.

This clonotype appeared many times. The V gene is TRBV7-2, the J gene TRBJ2-2; the D is unclear. Per germline, CDR1 SGHTA and CDR2 FQGNSA. The CDR3 length is 17 residues. V was trimmed by 3 bases and J by 5 bases, leaving 19 bases between them. CDR3 sequence (DNA): TGTGCCAGCAGCTTTTCGAGGCTACAAATACTGACCGGGGAGCTGTTTTTT. Residues: CASSFSRLQILTGELFF.

The rearrangement links TRBV2 to TRBJ2-5, with D hard to call. The germline V gene has CDR1 SNHLY and CDR2 FYNNEI. V dropped 6 bases and J dropped 9 bases, with 20 bases sitting between them. The CDR3 loop spans 14 amino acids. CDR3 DNA sequence: TGTGCCAGCAGCGCCAGTACCGGGCTGGAGTCCCAGTACTTC. This gives the protein CASSASTGLESQYF.

This clonotype was seen a few times. This chain joins TRBV28 and TRBJ1-5; D is ambiguous. This CDR3 comprises 14 residues. Germline CDR1 MDHEN, CDR2 SYDVKM. V was shortened by 7 bases and J by 8 bases, with 18 bases between the two germline ends. As DNA, the CDR3 is TGTGCCAGCAATGATCCCCAGGTTTTGGAGCCCCAGCATTTT. Residues: CASNDPQVLEPQHF.

This clonotype was seen ten or more times. The chain is built from TRBV12-3 or TRBV12-4 and TRBJ1-2, with TRBD1 as a possible D gene (6 bases). This CDR3 comprises 17 residues. V dropped 3 bases and J dropped 1 base, with 18 bases sitting between them. The CDR3 loop reads CASSFLGLTGRNYGYTF. CDR3 DNA sequence: TGTGCCAGCAGTTTCCTCGGTTTAACAGGGCGTAACTATGGCTACACCTTC.

This clonotype was seen repeatedly, ten times or more. V usage is TRBV24-1 and J usage is TRBJ2-5; D unclear. Trimming removed 6 bases from V and 5 bases from J, with 9 bases in between. Germline V gene lookup returns CDR1 KGHDR and CDR2 SFDVKD. This CDR3 region has 12 residues. The CDR3 DNA sequence: TGTGCCACCAGTTCTGTGGCGGAGACCCAGTACTTC. Translating gives CATSSVAETQYF.

This clonotype was counted ten times or more. The chain couples TRBV28 to TRBJ1-1; unclear D gene. Germline CDR1 reads MDHEN; CDR2 reads SYDVKM. V was pared by 6 bases and J by 2 bases, with 16 bases between. The CDR3 runs 15 residues. CDR3 sequence reads: CASSASFTLNTEAFF. The CDR3 DNA reads as TGTGCCAGCAGCGCTTCCTTCACCCTTAACACTGAAGCTTTCTTT.

This clonotype was seen only a few times. The chain combines TRBV15 with TRBJ2-6; the D gene is possibly TRBD1 (5 bases). Germline V gives CDR1 LNHNV, CDR2 YYDKDF (reference sequence). This CDR3 spans 16 amino acids. Deletions cut 3 bases from V and 1 base from J, with 10 bases between. This chain's CDR3 is CATSRSAGSGANVLTF. CDR3 DNA sequence: TGTGCCACCAGCAGGTCTGCAGGGTCTGGGGCCAACGTCCTGACTTTC.

This clonotype was seen ten or more times. The genes are TRBV10-2 and TRBJ1-5, with no clear D. The CDR3 has 13 residues. With 4 bases removed from V and 7 bases from J, the gap between germline ends came to 11 bases. CDR1 and CDR2 from the germline V gene are WSHSY and SAAADI. The CDR3 loop is CASSVGFRQPQHF. CDR3 in DNA: TGCGCCAGCAGTGTTGGGTTTCGACAGCCCCAGCATTTT.

This clonotype was seen a few times. The chain couples TRBV28 to TRBJ1-1; perhaps TRBD1 as D (5 bases). Trimming pared 6 bases from V and 4 bases from J, leaving 21 bases between. Looked up from germline, CDR1 is MDHEN and CDR2 is SYDVKM. CDR3 length equals 16 residues. The CDR3 is CASSPDRAGMGTEAFF. The CDR3 region has the DNA TGTGCCAGCAGCCCTGACCGCGCAGGGATGGGCACTGAAGCTTTCTTT.

There are many counts of this clonotype. J is TRBJ1-6 and V is TRBV27; D remains unclear. In germline, CDR1 is MNHEY, CDR2 SMNVEV (reference sequence). The CDR3 extends over 13 amino acids. V was pared by 4 bases and J by 6 bases, with 7 bases between. CDR3 DNA sequence: TGTGCCAGCAGTTGGGAGGCTAATTCACCCCTCCACTTT. Its protein product is CASSWEANSPLHF.

This chain links TRBV7-2 with TRBJ2-5, with a weak D call TRBD1 (6 bases). Germline V gene sequence: CDR1 SGHTA, CDR2 FQGNSA. With 2 bases removed from V and 5 bases from J, the gap between germline ends came to 9 bases. This CDR3 comprises 13 residues. The CDR3 region has the DNA TGTGCCAGCAGCTTAATGCAGGGGGAGACCCAGTACTTC. Protein product: CASSLMQGETQYF.

This clonotype was observed a handful of times. The V gene is TRBV12-3 or TRBV12-4, the J gene TRBJ2-4; D is possibly TRBD1 or TRBD2 (6 bases each). V shed 4 bases and J shed 10 bases, with 17 bases lying between them. The CDR3 is 14 amino acids. The CDR3 DNA reads as TGTGCCAGCAGTTCTCCAGGCTTAGGGGGGATTCAGTACTTC. Residues: CASSSPGLGGIQYF.

The CDR3 bases are TGTGCCAGCAGTTACGGGCAAGCAGCGGGATATCAAGAGACCCAGTACTTC. This gives the protein CASSYGQAAGYQETQYF. This sequence joins TRBV6-2 or TRBV6-3 and TRBJ2-5; 7 nucleotides align to TRBD2. Germline CDR1 MNHEY, CDR2 SVGEGT. CDR3 size: 17 residues. V was clipped by 2 bases and J by 2 bases; unmatched bases: 11.